The source of this TCR beta chain is a study of T cell responses to AZD1222 COVID-19 vaccine. Germline values: CDR1 MNHEY, CDR2 SVGAGI. The J segment lost 3 bases and the V segment lost 8 bases, leaving 2 bases of the junction unmatched. The CDR3 covers 12 residues. The protocol was immunoSEQ multiplex PCR, while the TCRdb copy is restricted to in-frame clones and leaves out a portion. This sample has just under 35,000 clones; 85% to 90% occur once, and the top ten carry approximately 7%. Material: peripheral blood, obtained on day 0 of AZD1222 vaccination. This chain uses TRBV6-5 with TRBJ1-2; 8 bases map to TRBD1. The TCR originated in an adult in good health. The CDR3 loop is CASSGGDYGYTF. For the CDR3, the DNA is TGTGCCAGCTCAGGGGGCGACTATGGCTACACCTTC.